These 3 T cell receptor beta chains originate from one sample sequenced in a study of blood T cell repertoires in COVID-19. Clones were read by immunoSEQ multiplex PCR, and TCRdb kept only the in-frame ones, dropping some. The repertoire has hundreds of thousands of clones, approximately 89% of them found once; the top ten carry 2.3%. Sequencing was performed on peripheral blood. These receptors all stem from an older woman with COVID-19, enrolled during active disease.

The chain combines TRBV3-1 (or the pseudogene TRBV3-2) with TRBJ2-7; TRBD1 might be the D (7 bases). With 2 bases removed from V and 5 bases from J, the gap between germline ends came to 13 bases. The germline CDR1 and CDR2 sequences are LGHDT and YNNKEL (reference sequence). CDR3 size: 14 residues. Here the CDR3 reads CASSQRDREDEQYF. CDR3 DNA sequence: TGTGCCAGCAGCCAACGAGACAGGGAGGACGAGCAGTACTTC.

The count of this clone is one. The chain uses TRBV25-1 and TRBJ1-4, with 10 bases that match TRBD1. This CDR3 is built from 14 residues. Germline V gene data show CDR1 as MGHDK and CDR2 as SYGVNS. The ends lost 3 bases at V and 8 bases at J; junction bases unmatched: 3. The CDR3 is CASSEGTGVEKLFF. The CDR3 nucleotides are TGTGCCAGCAGTGAGGGGACAGGGGTCGAAAAACTGTTTTTT.

The chain couples TRBV27 to TRBJ2-2; D is perhaps TRBD1 (6 bases). V lost 4 bases, J lost 3 bases, and 12 bases lay in between. Per the germline V gene, CDR1 is MNHEY and CDR2 is SMNVEV (reference sequence). The CDR3 has 15 residues. CDR3 nucleotides: TGTGCCAGCAGTTGGGGCAGGGGTGACACCGGGGAGCTGTTTTTT. This encodes CASSWGRGDTGELFF.